One and the same sample provided the 26 T cell receptor beta chains below, sequenced in a study of beta chain features in type 1 diabetes. Study results and caveats: For Type 1 diabetes patients, all four CD4+ subsets carried TCRB CDR3s that were moderately but significantly shorter.

Antigens for these TCRs are unknown. Of the isolated RNA, all was reverse transcribed, and so the sequenced material was expressed TCRB transcripts. Assay used: immunoSEQ multiplex PCR; TCRdb lists only in-frame clones, some missing. The table records around 97,000 clones, under 30% of them present only once. The specimen was central memory CD4+ T cells from blood. These receptors all come from a woman aged 18-29 years with type 1 diabetes.

V gene TRBV28 combines with J gene TRBJ2-1; D gene unclear. CDR1 and CDR2 (germline): MDHEN, SYDVKM. The CDR3 totals 12 residues. Trimming removed 6 bases from V and 12 bases from J, with 15 bases in between. The CDR3 DNA sequence: TGTGCCAGCAGCTCCACGTCAGATTGGCAGTTCTTC. Translating it yields CASSSTSDWQFF.

The chain employs TRBV6-5 and TRBJ1-4, with D maybe TRBD1 (5 bases). There are 13 residues in the CDR3. Per the germline V gene, CDR1 is MNHEY and CDR2 is SVGAGI. V lost 5 bases and J 10 bases, leaving 14 bases between the germline ends. In nucleotides, the CDR3 is TGTGCCAGCAGTGGAGGGGTTCTTGGAAAACTGTTTTTT. This sequence encodes CASSGGVLGKLFF.

This chain uses TRBV2 with TRBJ1-5, with no clear D. V gave up 3 bases and J gave up 0 bases, with 6 bases separating them. The length of the CDR3 is 14 residues. Germline lookup yields CDR1 SNHLY and CDR2 FYNNEI. CDR3 loop: CASSDKNSNQPQHF. The CDR3 coding sequence is TGTGCCAGCAGTGATAAAAATAGCAATCAGCCCCAGCATTTT.

The CDR3 sequence is CAISESPSLNTGELFF. DNA of the CDR3: TGTGCCATCAGTGAATCTCCTAGCCTGAACACCGGGGAGCTGTTTTTT. The chain recombines TRBV10-3 with TRBJ2-2, with D possibly matching TRBD2 (5 bases). The CDR3 is made up of 16 amino acids. The V end lost 3 bases, the J end lost 1 base, and 12 bases lay between the germline ends. Per the germline V gene, CDR1 is ENHRY and CDR2 is SYGVKD.

CDR3 bases: TGTGCCAGCAGTCTGGACAGCAATGAGCAGTTCTTC. It codes for CASSLDSNEQFF. The rearrangement uses TRBV6-6 and TRBJ2-1; TRBD1 is a possible D gene (6 bases). Trimming stripped 5 bases from V and 6 bases from J, with 8 bases between. The CDR3 has 12 residues. Germline CDR1 MNHNY, CDR2 SVGAGI (reference sequence).

The chain links TRBV10-3 to TRBJ2-5; 8 bases are a match to TRBD2. CDR1 and CDR2 (germline): ENHRY, SYGVKD. The trim removed 0 bases at V and 4 bases at J, leaving 7 bases unmatched. The CDR3 loop spans 16 amino acids. CDR3 nucleotide sequence: TGTGCCATCAGTGAGTCGAGCGGGAGTCATGGAGAGACCCAGTACTTC. This codes for CAISESSGSHGETQYF.

In this sample, this clone turned up a few times. V and J are TRBV19 and TRBJ2-7; TRBD2 aligns across 13 bases. The CDR3 extends over 14 amino acids. J was trimmed by 9 bases and V by 6 bases; bases with no gene match: 8. CDR1 is LNHDA and CDR2 is SQIVND in the germline V gene (reference sequence). The CDR3 region is CASSQGTSGTPQYF. CDR3 nucleotides: TGTGCCAGTAGCCAAGGGACTAGCGGGACCCCGCAGTACTTC.

J is TRBJ2-1 and V is TRBV2; maybe TRBD2 (6 bases). Germline CDR1 SNHLY, CDR2 FYNNEI. V lost 1 base, J lost 9 bases, and 13 bases lay in between. The CDR3 consists of 14 residues. CDR3 DNA sequence: TGTGCCAGCAGTGAAGGGACTACCCTAGGTGAGCAGTTCTTC. This translates into CASSEGTTLGEQFF.

This clone occurred a few times. This sequence joins TRBV11-2 and TRBJ2-1; D is perhaps TRBD1 (6 bases). Germline-derived CDR1 and CDR2 are SGHAT and FQNNGV. Trimming left V 1 base short and J 8 bases short, with 18 bases between. This CDR3 is 16 amino acids long. The CDR3 reads CASSLAGASQGDEQFF. CDR3 bases: TGTGCCAGCAGCTTAGCAGGGGCTAGCCAAGGTGATGAGCAGTTCTTC.

J is TRBJ2-1 and V is TRBV18, with D possibly matching TRBD1 (6 bases). Germline assignment: CDR1 KGHSH and CDR2 LQKENI. CDR3 length equals 14 residues. The V and J ends lost 0 bases and 9 bases respectively, with 12 bases between them. The CDR3 DNA is TGTGCCAGCTCACCACCTTCTGTAGGGGGTGAGCAGTTCTTC. Its translation: CASSPPSVGGEQFF.

This clone was recorded a few times. This chain connects TRBV18 to TRBJ1-1, with D possibly being TRBD1 (5 bases). With 7 bases removed from V and 3 bases from J, the gap between germline ends came to 12 bases. Germline V lookup: CDR1 KGHSH, CDR2 LQKENI. This CDR3 comprises 13 residues. DNA for the CDR3: TGTGCCAGCTTCCAGAGCAGGGACACTGAAGCTTTCTTT. It encodes CASFQSRDTEAFF.

This clone was counted only a few times. The CDR3 nucleotides are TGTGCCAGCAGTAGAATAAGACAGTTTTCCACTGAAGCTTTCTTT. It yields the protein CASSRIRQFSTEAFF. V is TRBV6-5 and J is TRBJ1-1; possible D gene TRBD1, 5 bases. The germline gives CDR1 MNHEY, CDR2 SVGAGI. Deletions cut 5 bases from V and 4 bases from J, with 17 bases between. The length of the CDR3 is 15 residues.

This sequence joins TRBV7-2 and TRBJ2-7; D call uncertain. The germline V gene has CDR1 SGHTA and CDR2 FQGNSA. V lost 2 bases, J lost 3 bases, and 11 bases lay in between. The CDR3 spans 14 residues. CDR3 DNA sequence: TGTGCCAGCAGCTTATGGCGCGAGGACTACGAGCAGTACTTC. It translates to CASSLWREDYEQYF.

The V call is TRBV5-1, the J call TRBJ1-2; 12 nucleotides match TRBD1. The CDR3 extends over 15 amino acids. CDR1 is SGHRS, CDR2 YFSETQ, per germline. V was pared by 6 bases and J by 4 bases, with 7 bases of the junction left unmatched. CDR3 sequence: CASTPGQGAAYGYTF. CDR3 coding DNA: TGCGCCAGCACCCCGGGACAGGGGGCTGCCTATGGCTACACCTTC.

This clone was observed a few times. The chain joins TRBV6-6 to TRBJ2-2, with 7 nucleotides matching TRBD1. The CDR3 covers 15 residues. Germline CDR1 and CDR2: MNHNY and SVGAGI (reference sequence). Trimming at V came to 6 bases and at J to 4 bases, leaving 8 bases not matched to a gene. The CDR3 sequence is CASRPQTGSTGELFF. DNA of the CDR3: TGTGCCAGCAGACCCCAGACAGGGAGCACCGGGGAGCTGTTTTTT.

There are a few counts of this clone. The chain combines TRBV9 with TRBJ2-2; 9 nucleotides align to TRBD2. The CDR3 has 15 residues. V lost 3 bases to trimming and J lost 7 bases; unmatched junction nucleotides: 7. CDR1 and CDR2 (germline): SGDLS, YYNGEE. CDR3: CASSASGKSGGELFF. DNA of the CDR3: TGTGCCAGCAGCGCTAGCGGGAAGAGTGGCGGGGAGCTGTTTTTT.

J is TRBJ1-1 and V is TRBV4-1, with 8 nucleotides matching TRBD1. CDR1 and CDR2 (germline): MGHRA, YSYEKL. The CDR3 runs to 15 residues. Trimming removed 1 base from V and 6 bases from J; junction bases left unmatched: 7. CDR3 sequence reads: CASSQGYRGGPEAFF. The CDR3 DNA reads as TGCGCCAGCAGCCAAGGATACAGGGGGGGCCCTGAAGCTTTCTTT.

The chain combines TRBV29-1 with TRBJ2-4, with TRBD2 as a possible D gene (7 bases). Per germline, CDR1 SQVTM and CDR2 ANQGSEA. With 7 bases removed from V and 8 bases from J, the gap between germline ends came to 15 bases. The CDR3 consists of 12 residues. The CDR3 is CSAGGGTDIQYF. CDR3 DNA: TGCAGCGCGGGGGGCGGGACGGACATTCAGTACTTC.

This CDR3 is CASSLRRRDRSSYNEQFF. The DNA for the CDR3 is TGTGCCAGCAGCTTACGCCGGCGGGACAGAAGCTCCTACAATGAGCAGTTCTTC. The V call is TRBV7-2, the J call TRBJ2-1; D possibly corresponds to TRBD1 (7 bases). Trimming pared 2 bases from V and 0 bases from J, leaving 17 bases between. The CDR3 is made up of 18 amino acids. CDR1 and CDR2 (germline): SGHTA, FQGNSA.

V and J are TRBV30 and TRBJ1-1; TRBD1 is a possible D gene (6 bases). The germline V gene encodes CDR1 GTSNPN and CDR2 SVGIG (reference sequence). Trimming took off 8 bases at V and 0 bases at J, with 13 bases between the two ends. This CDR3 comprises 13 residues. As DNA, the CDR3 is TGTGCCGGGGAGGGACAATTGAACACTGAAGCTTTCTTT. Translation: CAGEGQLNTEAFF. Variable domain in full (rest from reference TRBV30 and TRBJ1-1): SQTIHQWPATLVQPVGSPLSLECTVEGTSNPNLYWYRQAAGRGLQLLFYSVGIGQISSEVPQNLSASRPQDRQFILSSKKLLLSDSGFYLCAGEGQLNTEAFFGQGTRLTVV.

This clone was counted a few times. The rearrangement joins TRBV7-8 to TRBJ2-7; 8 positions agree with TRBD2. CDR3 length: 13 amino acids. Germline trimming cut 3 bases from V and 3 bases from J; bases unmatched to any gene: 1. Germline CDR1 and CDR2: SGHVS and FQNEAQ. The CDR3 DNA reads as TGTGCCAGCAGCTTGGGACTAGGCTACGAGCAGTACTTC. It codes for CASSLGLGYEQYF.

The V and J genes are TRBV11-2 and TRBJ2-5; D is possibly TRBD2 (5 bases). This CDR3 spans 14 amino acids. CDR1 and CDR2 (germline): SGHAT, FQNNGV. Trimming took 1 base from V and 2 from J, leaving 8 bases between them. The CDR3 spells CASSLGGGQETQYF. For the CDR3, the DNA is TGTGCCAGCAGCTTAGGAGGAGGACAAGAGACCCAGTACTTC.

There are a few counts of this clone. The rearrangement joins TRBV4-1 to TRBJ2-1; 9 positions match TRBD2. The junction had 6 bases not matched to a gene; V was cut back by 1 base and J by 11 bases. CDR1 and CDR2 (germline): MGHRA, YSYEKL. The CDR3 is made up of 14 amino acids. The DNA for the CDR3 is TGCGCCAGCAGCCAAGGAATAGCGGGAGTGAAGCAGTTCTTC. Translated, it gives CASSQGIAGVKQFF.

The J gene is TRBJ2-3, the V gene TRBV2; TRBD2 matches at 14 bases. CDR1 SNHLY and CDR2 FYNNEI come from the germline V gene. CDR3 length equals 18 residues. Trimming at V came to 5 bases and at J to 1 base, leaving 8 bases not matched to a gene. CDR3 coding DNA: TGTGCCAGCAGTCCGCTTGGACTAGCGGGAGGAGGCACAGATACGCAGTATTTT. It encodes CASSPLGLAGGGTDTQYF.

The rearrangement links TRBV7-2 to TRBJ2-1; 8 bases match TRBD2. Germline V CDR1 and CDR2: SGHTA, FQGNSA. J was trimmed by 6 bases and V by 5 bases; bases with no gene match: 15. This CDR3 is 17 amino acids long. DNA for the CDR3: TGTGCCAGCAGCCAGGGTTCCTTAGCGGGATCTGGCAATGAGCAGTTCTTC. Its translation: CASSQGSLAGSGNEQFF.

This clone was seen more than once but under ten times. V is TRBV28 and J is TRBJ2-7, with 9 bases matching TRBD2. In germline, CDR1 is MDHEN, CDR2 SYDVKM. Unmatched junction bases numbered 7, after V lost 4 bases and J lost 3 bases. This CDR3 spans 15 amino acids. DNA for the CDR3: TGTGCCAGCAGTTCCCTCGGCGGGAGGGACTACGAGCAGTACTTC. Amino acid sequence: CASSSLGGRDYEQYF.